A selection of T cell receptor beta chains follows, all from one sample in a study of human T cells and chemical hapten exposure. MiXCR, run by TCRdb on the RACE reads, gives a single entry per CDR3 protein. The table shows 49,000 or so distinct CDR3 sequences, with less than 4.5% occurring only once. The source material was whole blood. These receptors were obtained from a human donor in good health. Some clones in this sample may be carry-over from other donors' samples. The CDR3 runs from the conserved cysteine through the conserved F or W. The size entry is marked missing in some rows and otherwise reads once, few, many or a size class.

CDR3	size	V	J
CASSPGQAWNQPQHF	few	TRBV6-5	TRBJ1-5
CASSRLTGGNTEAFF	many	TRBV6-2/TRBV6-3	TRBJ1-1
CASRRTGGGEQFF	many	TRBV28	TRBJ2-1
CASQQGGAFSGNTIYF	few	TRBV5-4	TRBJ1-3
CASRAPGTRPYF	many	TRBV6-5	TRBJ2-4
CASSQGSGTVNTIYF	-	TRBV3-1	TRBJ1-3
CATRDSFNEKLFF	few	TRBV2	TRBJ1-4
CASSQDLREGTLQWEQFF	-	TRBV4-2	TRBJ2-1
CASSAGQGDTEAFF	many	TRBV7-9	TRBJ1-1
CASSLGGRGLAGGQETQYF	many	TRBV7-6	TRBJ2-5
CACLGGAYGYTF	many	TRBV6-6	TRBJ1-2
CASTYRGRSFYEQYF	many	TRBV28	TRBJ2-7
CASSLVQGTETQYF	few	TRBV7-2	TRBJ2-5
CATSDTGGTEAFF	many	TRBV24-1	TRBJ1-1
CASRKTTDTQYF	many	TRBV27	TRBJ2-3
CASSQGSQGQGAKNIQYF	many	TRBV4-1	TRBJ2-4
CASSLAGGSKSSVQYF	-	TRBV5-1	TRBJ2-4
CASSPGGGQGTEAFF	many	TRBV5-1	TRBJ1-1
CASSLGEETQYF	many	TRBV23-1	TRBJ2-5
CSVGGTGELFF	-	TRBV29-1	TRBJ2-2
CASSQNGGSGGGSNQPQHF	many	TRBV27	TRBJ1-5
CASSQDTAGSSYEQYF	few	TRBV4-1	TRBJ2-7
CSARDGNQPQHF	few	TRBV20-1	TRBJ1-5
CASSLVRGGMTDTQYF	few	TRBV7-2	TRBJ2-3
CASSRTGTRDLQETQYF	many	TRBV13	TRBJ2-5
CASSFTPGTSGRSNGSPYEQYF	few	TRBV13	TRBJ2-7
CASSLGLGQNSPLHF	many	TRBV5-6	TRBJ1-6
CSVEETDTQYF	many	TRBV29-1	TRBJ2-3
CASTPGSLSYEQYF	many	TRBV12-3/TRBV12-4	TRBJ2-7
CASSLVPGRRGAYEQYF	-	TRBV27	TRBJ2-7
CASSLDGLWTHTPYEQYF	many	TRBV21-1	TRBJ2-7
CSAYQTSGSSYEQYF	many	TRBV20-1	TRBJ2-7
CASSYYGMAGETQYF	many	TRBV6-5	TRBJ2-5
CASSLSSGTTDTQYF	-	TRBV28	TRBJ2-3
CARERLAGSRGTQYF	many	TRBV2	TRBJ2-3
CASSLDRTGSDTQYF	-	TRBV11-2	TRBJ2-3
CASSAVRTEETQYF	few	TRBV7-9	TRBJ2-5
CATSRNRENTEAFF	many	TRBV15	TRBJ1-1
CASSFRTSGRDTQYF	-	TRBV7-3	TRBJ2-3
CASTDTGNIQYF	many	TRBV6-6	TRBJ2-4
CASSLPRQSYEQYF	-	TRBV7-9	TRBJ2-7
CASSQDREGSYNEQFF	many	TRBV4-1	TRBJ2-1
CATSTGDANTGELFF	many	TRBV24-1	TRBJ2-2
CASSVPGGRLAEPSTDTQYF	many	TRBV28	TRBJ2-3
CASSLGSGAAPDTQYF	many	TRBV5-1	TRBJ2-3
CSARDRRTPSGANVLTF	many	TRBV20-1	TRBJ2-6
CSVVAGTGVNYGYTF	many	TRBV29-1	TRBJ1-2
CASSVVSGGENTGELFF	many	TRBV9	TRBJ2-2
CASSVAPARADEKLFF	many	TRBV9	TRBJ1-4
CASSQVPYGFSGNTIYF	few	TRBV3-1	TRBJ1-3
CATSEPGLNQPQHF	many	TRBV24-1	TRBJ1-5